The following is a T cell receptor beta chain sequence with its context. The antigen is unknown. These data belong to a study of shared clonotypes between healthy human individuals. Naive CD8 populations comprised CD45RO-negative cells positively selected for CCR7, excluding terminally differentiated effector memory CD45RA+ cells. Once extracted for a subset, genomic DNA was divided evenly among several immunoSEQ plates. TCRdb keeps only in-frame clones here, not all; method: immunoSEQ multiplex PCR. The repertoire includes under 600,000 clones, 95% to 98% of them detected once, and approximately 0.3% sits in the top ten. Study-wide points: The study found lower generation probabilities in non-shared clonotypes than in those shared by all four donors. Since donors were few, the genetic and exposure-history diversity represented was limited.

Between the trimmed V and J ends, which lost 5 bases and 0 bases, there was a span of 13 bases. Germline loops: CDR1 SGHTA, CDR2 FQGNSA. There are 15 residues in the CDR3. The genes are TRBV7-2 and TRBJ1-1; D remains unclear. Source material: naive CD8+ T cells sorted from blood. The source is a man between 25 and 39 years old in good health. CDR3 sequence (DNA): TGTGCCAGCAGCCAGTGGCCGGATATGAACACTGAAGCTTTCTTT. Its protein is CASSQWPDMNTEAFF.